This T cell receptor beta chain originates from a study of blood T cell repertoires in COVID-19. Looking at the study overall: The samples span acute and convalescent COVID-19 from the United States, Italy and Spain. The analysed material was cDNA or gDNA that came from T cells, B-cell-depleted T cells, or PBMCs.

Authors' methods: Estimation of nucleated cell counts relied on the amplification of reference gene primers. Measured with immunoSEQ multiplex PCR; TCRdb has only the in-frame clones, and not every one. For V, J and clone size, that table is used; D and trimming come from the DNA. The sample contains approximately 170,000 clones, approximately 86% of which appear only once. This clone occurred once. While infection was still active, Seattle patients were enrolled and then followed longitudinally. The CDR3 loop spans 14 amino acids. Germline V gene data show CDR1 as MNHEY and CDR2 as SMNVEV (reference sequence). Germline trimming cut 2 bases from V and 6 bases from J; bases unmatched to any gene: 4.

This chain links TRBV27 with TRBJ2-7, with TRBD1 identical over 10 bases. The receptor comes from a man older than 75 with COVID-19, enrolled during active disease. Sequencing input: peripheral blood. This CDR3 is CASSLGTGVGEQYF. CDR3 in DNA: TGTGCCAGCAGTTTAGGGACAGGGGTTGGCGAGCAGTACTTC.